These 2 T cell receptor beta chains share one sample of origin, sequenced in a study of T cells in Graves' hyperthyroidism and ophthalmopathy. RNA transcripts provided the source from which TCR beta CDR3 regions were amplified. Initially, a first-round RT-PCR of the TCR CDR3 employed the HTBI primer set. TCRdb reprocessed the multiplex PCR reads via MiXCR and lists one record per CDR3 protein. The sample holds 460,000 or so distinct CDR3 sequences, around an eighth seen once. Sequenced: blood. These receptor sequences come from a woman under 30 with Graves' hyperthyroidism.

The chain joins TRBV4-1 to TRBJ2-7; no firm D call. There are 11 residues in the CDR3. With 1 base removed from V and 5 bases from J, the gap between germline ends came to 3 bases. CDR1 and CDR2 (germline): MGHRA, YSYEKL. CDR3 in amino acids: CASSQADEQYV. The CDR3 nucleotides are TGCGCCAGCAGCCAAGCGGACGAGCAGTACGTC.

This clonotype appeared many times. The rearrangement links TRBV7-9 to TRBJ2-1, with 8 bases lining up with TRBD2. This CDR3 region has 15 residues. The V gene's germline CDR1 is SEHNR and CDR2 FQNEAQ (reference sequence). V gave up 5 bases and J gave up 6 bases; unmatched junction bases: 9. In nucleotides, the CDR3 is TGTGCCAGCAGCCAGGAGCGGGAGTATGGCAATGAGCAGTTCTTC. Residues: CASSQEREYGNEQFF.